Listed below are T cell receptor beta chains from one sample, sequenced in a study of neurological immune-mediated disorders. Via MiXCR, TCRdb re-called the 5' RACE reads, giving one row per CDR3 protein. The table includes fewer than 30,000 distinct CDR3 sequences, under 25% detected once. Sequencing used PBMCs. These TCRs come from a woman aged 60-75 years in good health. Each CDR3 is given with its conserved first and last residue. The order of the fields is D gene, clone size, V gene, J gene, CDR3 DNA, CDR3 protein. The D gene is left open where the match is weak. The size field is filled for only some rows; it gives once, few, many or a size class.

d_call: NA
clone_size: many
v_call: TRBV2
j_call: TRBJ2-6
cdr3_nt: TGTGCCAGCAGTCGAGACAGGGAGGGCTTCCTGACTTTC
cdr3_aa: CASSRDREGFLTF

d_call: TRBD2
clone_size: many
v_call: TRBV7-6
j_call: TRBJ2-3
cdr3_nt: TGTGCCAGCTCACTCGGCGGGGGACCCAGCACAGATACGCAGTATTTT
cdr3_aa: CASSLGGGPSTDTQYF

d_call: TRBD1
clone_size: many
v_call: TRBV29-1
j_call: TRBJ2-7
cdr3_nt: TGCAGAGCGAAGGCAGGGGGCTACGAGCAGTACTTC
cdr3_aa: CRAKAGGYEQYF

d_call: TRBD2
clone_size: many
v_call: TRBV6-2/TRBV6-3
j_call: TRBJ2-7
cdr3_nt: TGTGCCAGCAGTACCCCCGGGCTAGCGGGGCGCTCCTACGAGCAGTACTTC
cdr3_aa: CASSTPGLAGRSYEQYF

d_call: NA
clone_size: once
v_call: TRBV2
j_call: TRBJ2-1
cdr3_nt: TGTGCCAGCAGTGAAACGGGATTCAATGAGCAGTTCTTC
cdr3_aa: CASSETGFNEQFF

d_call: NA
clone_size: many
v_call: TRBV4-3
j_call: TRBJ2-1
cdr3_nt: TGCGCCAGCAGCCAAGATAACCGAGGTGGTGAGCAGTTCTTC
cdr3_aa: CASSQDNRGGEQFF

d_call: TRBD1
clone_size: many
v_call: TRBV7-3
j_call: TRBJ2-6
cdr3_nt: TGTGCCAGCAGCGGACAGGAAAGCTCTGGGGCCAACGTCCTGACTTTC
cdr3_aa: CASSGQESSGANVLTF

d_call: TRBD1
clone_size: many
v_call: TRBV4-1
j_call: TRBJ1-4
cdr3_nt: TGCGCCAGCAGCCAAGTGACATTTTGGCAGGGGGTTTCCTCAACTAATGAAAAACTGTTTTTT
cdr3_aa: CASSQVTFWQGVSSTNEKLFF

d_call: TRBD2
clone_size: many
v_call: TRBV11-2
j_call: TRBJ2-1
cdr3_nt: TGTGCCAGCAGCCCGGGACTAGCGGGGGGCCAGCAGTTCTTC
cdr3_aa: CASSPGLAGGQQFF

d_call: TRBD1
clone_size: NA
v_call: TRBV20-1
j_call: TRBJ2-7
cdr3_nt: TGCAGTGCTAGGGGACAGCCTTACGAGCAGTACTTC
cdr3_aa: CSARGQPYEQYF

d_call: NA
clone_size: many
v_call: TRBV28
j_call: TRBJ2-7
cdr3_nt: TGTGCCAGCAGTTCGCCGACGGGGGTTTCCTACGAGCAGTACTTC
cdr3_aa: CASSSPTGVSYEQYF

d_call: NA
clone_size: many
v_call: TRBV20-1
j_call: TRBJ1-4
cdr3_nt: TGCAGTGCTTTAGATCGGGCACAACTGTTTTTT
cdr3_aa: CSALDRAQLFF

d_call: TRBD1
clone_size: many
v_call: TRBV6-5
j_call: TRBJ1-1
cdr3_nt: TGTGCCAGCAAGTTCCTGGGGGGGCAGGGGGCCACTGAAGCTTTCTTT
cdr3_aa: CASKFLGGQGATEAFF

d_call: NA
clone_size: many
v_call: TRBV7-9
j_call: TRBJ2-7
cdr3_nt: TGTGCCAGCAGCCGGACCTACGAGCAGTACTTC
cdr3_aa: CASSRTYEQYF

d_call: NA
clone_size: NA
v_call: TRBV20-1
j_call: TRBJ2-1
cdr3_nt: TGCAGTGCTATAGGGGGGACCTTCCACAATGAGCAGTTCTTC
cdr3_aa: CSAIGGTFHNEQFF

d_call: NA
clone_size: few
v_call: TRBV18
j_call: TRBJ2-7
cdr3_nt: TGTGCCAGCTCACCATCGTCGAGCTGGGAGCAGTACTTC
cdr3_aa: CASSPSSSWEQYF